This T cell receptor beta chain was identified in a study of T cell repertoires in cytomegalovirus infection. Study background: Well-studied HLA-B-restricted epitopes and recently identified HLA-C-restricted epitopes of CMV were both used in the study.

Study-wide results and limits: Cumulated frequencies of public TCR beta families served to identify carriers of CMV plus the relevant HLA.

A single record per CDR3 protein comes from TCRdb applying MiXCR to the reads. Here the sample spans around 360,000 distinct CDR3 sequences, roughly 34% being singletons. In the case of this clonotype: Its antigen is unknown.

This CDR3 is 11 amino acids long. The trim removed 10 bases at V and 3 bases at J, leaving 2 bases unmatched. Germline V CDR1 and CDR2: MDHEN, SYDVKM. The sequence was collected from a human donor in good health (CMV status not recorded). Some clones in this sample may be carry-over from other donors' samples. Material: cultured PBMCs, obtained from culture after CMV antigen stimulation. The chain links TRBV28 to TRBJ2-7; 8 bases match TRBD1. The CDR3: CAITGGYEQYF. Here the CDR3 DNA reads TGTGCCATAACAGGGGGCTACGAGCAGTACTTC.